The next 22 T cell receptor beta chains were all read from a single sample in a study of blood T cell repertoires in COVID-19. Method: immunoSEQ multiplex PCR; TCRdb's copy keeps in-frame clones and lacks some. The sample contains roughly 100,000 clones, around 83% of which appear only once. Sequenced input: peripheral blood. The receptors here all came from a woman of 80 years or more with acute or convalescent COVID-19.

This clone appeared once. J is TRBJ2-1 and V is TRBV6-5; TRBD2 matches at 7 bases. CDR3 size: 13 residues. CDR1 is MNHEY, CDR2 SVGAGI, per germline. V trimming: 6 bases; J trimming: 4 bases; junction bases outside the gene matches: 3. The CDR3 DNA follows: TGTGCCAGCAGGGGCGGGGGTTACAATGAGCAGTTCTTC. As protein: CASRGGGYNEQFF.

This clone is a singleton in its sample. The chain links TRBV5-6 to TRBJ2-7; maybe TRBD2 (7 bases). In germline, CDR1 is SGHDT, CDR2 YYEEEE. The CDR3 length is 14 residues. With 0 bases removed from V and 2 bases from J, the gap between germline ends came to 9 bases. This CDR3 is CASSLAGGTYEQYV. The DNA of the CDR3 is TGTGCCAGCAGCTTGGCGGGGGGCACCTACGAGCAGTACGTC.

The CDR3 DNA reads TGTGCCAGCAGCTTAGCTGCGCAGGGGGCCTACGAGCAGTACTTC. Protein: CASSLAAQGAYEQYF. The V call is TRBV11-1, the J call TRBJ2-7, with TRBD1 identical over 7 bases. V shed 0 bases, J shed 2 bases, and the junction held 4 bases outside the gene matches. The CDR3 extends over 15 amino acids. Germline loops: CDR1 SGHAT, CDR2 FQDESV (reference sequence).

The chain has TRBV28 and TRBJ1-5; 10 bases agree with TRBD1. Germline trimming cut 6 bases from V and 1 base from J; bases unmatched to any gene: 3. The CDR3 has 15 amino acids. Looked up from germline, CDR1 is MDHEN and CDR2 is SYDVKM. This CDR3 reads CASSMGQGSNQPQHF. The CDR3, as DNA: TGTGCCAGCAGCATGGGACAGGGGAGCAATCAGCCCCAGCATTTT.

This clone was detected only a few times. The CDR3: CASSIPGSYEQYF. The CDR3, as DNA: TGTGCCAGTAGTATCCCGGGCTCCTACGAGCAGTACTTC. The chain combines TRBV19 with TRBJ2-7; no definite D call. The CDR3 covers 13 residues. Germline loops: CDR1 LNHDA, CDR2 SQIVND (reference sequence). V dropped 3 bases and J dropped 0 bases, with 6 bases sitting between them.

This rearrangement joins TRBV5-5 to TRBJ2-1, with TRBD1 matching over 9 bases. The CDR3 is 14 residues long. The trim removed 2 bases at V and 10 bases at J, leaving 7 bases unmatched. Germline CDR1 and CDR2: SGHKS and YYEKEE (reference sequence). CDR3 protein: CASSLGQGLREQFF. The DNA of the CDR3 is TGTGCCAGCAGCTTAGGACAGGGGCTAAGAGAGCAGTTCTTC.

The chain has TRBV6-1 and TRBJ2-3; no clear D gene. Per the germline V gene, CDR1 is MNHNS and CDR2 is SASEGT. Trimming took off 1 base at V and 8 bases at J, with 4 bases between the two ends. The length of the CDR3 is 11 residues. CDR3 DNA: TGTGCCAGCAGTGAAGGAGGTACGCAGTATTTT. Amino acid sequence: CASSEGGTQYF.

The chain is built from TRBV3-1 (or the pseudogene TRBV3-2) and TRBJ1-2, with a possible D match to TRBD1 (5 bases). Germline lookup yields CDR1 LGHDT and CDR2 YNNKEL (reference sequence). The ends were cut back, 3 bases at V and 3 bases at J, with 11 bases in the middle. The CDR3 length is 14 residues. As DNA, the CDR3 is TGTGCCAGCAGCCAGGGGGGGGGAGACTATGGCTACACCTTC. As protein: CASSQGGGDYGYTF.

The chain combines TRBV28 with TRBJ2-7; D not resolved. The V end was cut by 2 bases, the J end by 3 bases, with 11 bases between. The CDR3 extends over 14 amino acids. Germline CDR1 reads MDHEN; CDR2 reads SYDVKM. The CDR3 nucleotides read TGTGCCAGCAGTTTAGGCCCCTCCCGCTACGAGCAGTACTTC. Translating it yields CASSLGPSRYEQYF.

The chain couples TRBV7-8 to TRBJ1-2, with a weak D call TRBD1 (5 bases). Trimming left V 1 base short and J 4 bases short, with 13 bases between. The CDR3 spans 15 residues. In germline, CDR1 is SGHVS, CDR2 FQNEAQ. The CDR3, as DNA: TGTGCCAGCAGCTTAGTGCCGGATGGGGCCTATGGCTACACCTTC. Residues: CASSLVPDGAYGYTF.

V is TRBV9 and J is TRBJ1-4; D uncertain. CDR3 length equals 15 residues. V lost 2 bases, J lost 5 bases, and 13 bases lay in between. CDR1 SGDLS and CDR2 YYNGEE come from the germline V gene. CDR3 in amino acids: CASSVQAWWNEKLFF. The DNA for the CDR3 is TGTGCCAGCAGCGTCCAGGCGTGGTGGAATGAAAAACTGTTTTTT. The variable domain in full, with the rest retrieved from reference TRBV9 and TRBJ1-4, is DSGVTQTPKHLITATGQRVTLRCSPRSGDLSVYWYQQSLDQGLQFLIQYYNGEERAKGNILERFSAQQFPDLHSELNLSSLELGDSALYFCASSVQAWWNEKLFFGSGTQLSVL.

The chain uses TRBV6-5 and TRBJ1-2, with 7 bases aligning to TRBD1. J was trimmed by 6 bases and V by 6 bases; bases with no gene match: 4. The CDR3 has 12 residues. The V gene's germline CDR1 is MNHEY and CDR2 SVGAGI. In nucleotides, the CDR3 is TGTGCCAGCAGCCGACAGGGCCATGGCTACACCTTC. Its protein product is CASSRQGHGYTF.

The gene calls are TRBV6-5 and TRBJ2-1, with 9 bases matching TRBD2. CDR1 and CDR2 from the germline V gene are MNHEY and SVGAGI. Trimming cost V 7 bases and J 10 bases; bases outside gene matches: 8. There are 13 residues in the CDR3. DNA of the CDR3: TGTGCCAGCAAAAAGGCGGGAGGGGGCGAGCAGTTCTTC. Its protein is CASKKAGGGEQFF.

The V call is TRBV7-2, the J call TRBJ2-4; TRBD2 matches at 8 bases. J was trimmed by 3 bases and V by 5 bases; bases with no gene match: 9. The CDR3 covers 16 residues. Per germline, CDR1 SGHTA and CDR2 FQGNSA. In DNA form, the CDR3 reads TGTGCCAGCAGCCCCCTCCGGGGGGGCATCAAAAACATTCAGTACTTC. Protein: CASSPLRGGIKNIQYF. Looking up the rest from reference TRBV7-2 and TRBJ2-4 gives the full variable domain: GAGVSQSPSNKVTEKGKDVELRCDPISGHTALYWYRQSLGQGLEFLIYFQGNSAPDKSGLPSDRFSAERTGGSVSTLTIQRTQQEDSAVYLCASSPLRGGIKNIQYFGAGTRLSVL.

The J gene is TRBJ2-1, the V gene TRBV15; weak D call: TRBD1 (5 bases). Germline V gives CDR1 LNHNV, CDR2 YYDKDF (reference sequence). The V gene lost 0 bases and the J gene lost 8 bases, with 20 bases spanning the gap. The CDR3 runs 17 residues. The chain's CDR3 is CATSRDQGARTSHEQFF. The CDR3 bases are TGTGCCACCAGCAGAGATCAGGGCGCCAGGACCAGCCATGAGCAGTTCTTC. Complete variable domain (other parts from reference TRBV15 and TRBJ2-1): DAMVIQNPRYQVTQFGKPVTLSCSQTLNHNVMYWYQQKSSQAPKLLFHYYDKDFNNEADTPDNFQSRRPNTSFCFLDIRSPGLGDTAMYLCATSRDQGARTSHEQFFGPGTRLTVL.

V usage is TRBV7-9 and J usage is TRBJ2-3, with a weak D call TRBD2 (5 bases). This CDR3 region has 18 residues. V lost 4 bases, J lost 6 bases, and 26 bases lay in between. The germline gives CDR1 SEHNR, CDR2 FQNEAQ (reference sequence). The CDR3 sequence: CASSSPGAAVDLGDTQYF. The CDR3 coding sequence is TGTGCCAGCAGCTCACCAGGAGCGGCAGTCGATCTAGGGGATACGCAGTATTTT. Filled out from reference TRBV7-9 and TRBJ2-3, the complete variable domain reads DTGVSQNPRHKITKRGQNVTFRCDPISEHNRLYWYRQTLGQGPEFLTYFQNEAQLEKSRLLSDRFSAERPKGSFSTLEIQRTEQGDSAMYLCASSSPGAAVDLGDTQYFGPGTRLTVL.

The gene calls are TRBV11-2 and TRBJ1-4; D might be TRBD1 (5 bases). Germline V gene lookup returns CDR1 SGHAT and CDR2 FQNNGV. The CDR3 length is 13 residues. V shed 8 bases and J shed 2 bases, with 9 bases lying between them. CDR3 nucleotide sequence: TGTGCCAGCTCCAGGGCGACTAATGAAAAACTGTTTTTT. Translating it yields CASSRATNEKLFF.

In this sample, this clone turned up once. The rearrangement joins TRBV18 to TRBJ2-5; no clear D gene. Trimming shortened V by 6 bases and J by 1 base, and 3 bases separated the two germline ends. CDR1 is KGHSH, CDR2 LQKENI, per germline. The CDR3 has 11 residues. CDR3 sequence reads: CASSLQETQYF. As DNA, the CDR3 is TGTGCCAGCTCCCTCCAAGAGACCCAGTACTTC.

This clone was detected once. The chain couples TRBV6-5 to TRBJ2-7; 7 positions agree with TRBD1. V shed 2 bases, J shed 0 bases, and the junction held 7 bases outside the gene matches. The germline V gene has CDR1 MNHEY and CDR2 SVGAGI. The CDR3 length is 16 residues. The CDR3 sequence is CASSYQVSGGSYEQYF. For the CDR3, the DNA is TGTGCCAGCAGTTACCAGGTGTCAGGGGGCTCCTACGAGCAGTACTTC.

The chain couples TRBV6-5 to TRBJ2-1, with 11 bases that match TRBD2. The CDR3 runs 13 residues. The J segment lost 12 bases and the V segment lost 6 bases, leaving 7 bases of the junction unmatched. From germline, CDR1 is MNHEY and CDR2 SVGAGI. CDR3 sequence: CASRLGLAGPQFF. The CDR3 DNA reads TGTGCCAGCAGGCTCGGACTAGCGGGCCCGCAGTTCTTC.

The V and J genes are TRBV27 and TRBJ1-6; 7 bases fit TRBD1. V shed 4 bases, J shed 9 bases, and the junction held 12 bases outside the gene matches. Germline V gene sequence: CDR1 MNHEY, CDR2 SMNVEV (reference sequence). This CDR3 comprises 16 residues. CDR3 bases: TGTGCCAGCAGTTACCAGGGGGAATTCATTGGTTCACCCCTCCACTTT. Translating it yields CASSYQGEFIGSPLHF.

The V call is TRBV7-2, the J call TRBJ2-2; D is unclear. Trimming shortened V by 2 bases and J by 0 bases, and 7 bases separated the two germline ends. CDR3 length: 15 amino acids. Germline CDR1 reads SGHTA; CDR2 reads FQGNSA. For the CDR3, the DNA is TGTGCCAGCAGCTTACAGAACGCGAACACCGGGGAGCTGTTTTTT. This gives the protein CASSLQNANTGELFF.